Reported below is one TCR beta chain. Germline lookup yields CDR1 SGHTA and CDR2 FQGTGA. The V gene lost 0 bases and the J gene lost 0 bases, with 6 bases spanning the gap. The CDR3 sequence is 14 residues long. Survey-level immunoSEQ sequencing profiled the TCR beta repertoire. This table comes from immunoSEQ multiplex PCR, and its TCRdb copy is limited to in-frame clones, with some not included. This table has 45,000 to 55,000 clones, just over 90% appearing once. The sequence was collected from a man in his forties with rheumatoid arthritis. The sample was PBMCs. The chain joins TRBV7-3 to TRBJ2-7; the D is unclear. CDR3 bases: TGTGCCAGCAGCTTAACCCCCAGCTCCTACGAGCAGTACTTC. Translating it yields CASSLTPSSYEQYF.